One and the same sample provided the 5 T cell receptor beta chains below, sequenced in a study of OX40 agonist ivuxolimab in advanced cancers. Sequencing used immunoSEQ multiplex PCR; TCRdb keeps in-frame clones, though not all of them. The table records 100,000 or so clones, approximately 86% of them present only once. The starting material was CD4+ or CD8+ T cells sorted from blood, obtained in a trial of the OX40 agonist ivuxolimab. These receptor sequences come from an adult with an advanced solid tumor such as melanoma, head and neck, liver or kidney cancer.

V is TRBV7-9 and J is TRBJ2-7, with D tentatively TRBD1 or TRBD2 (6 bases each). The CDR3 runs 16 residues. The germline V gene has CDR1 SEHNR and CDR2 FQNEAQ (reference sequence). The ends were cut back, 4 bases at V and 0 bases at J, with 16 bases in the middle. In DNA form, the CDR3 reads TGTGCCAGCAGCTCGGACAGAAGCGGGTACTCCTACGAGCAGTACTTC. This encodes CASSSDRSGYSYEQYF.

V usage is TRBV4-1 and J usage is TRBJ2-5, with 8 bases matching TRBD2. Germline CDR1 is MGHRA and CDR2 is YSYEKL. V shed 1 base and J 9 bases; nucleotides not matched to a gene: 7. The length of the CDR3 is 14 residues. The CDR3 sequence: CASSQVNGRGSQYF. The CDR3 DNA reads as TGCGCCAGCAGCCAAGTGAACGGGAGGGGGTCCCAGTACTTC.

The V call is TRBV27, the J call TRBJ2-7; TRBD2 matches 9 bases. With V trimmed by 6 bases and J by 5 bases, 8 bases remained unmatched. This CDR3 contains 14 residues. The germline CDR1 and CDR2 sequences are MNHEY and SMNVEV (reference sequence). This CDR3 is CASRRAGGPNEQYF. The CDR3 DNA sequence: TGTGCCAGCAGAAGGGCGGGAGGGCCAAACGAGCAGTACTTC.

This clone showed up just a few times. The chain is built from TRBV4-1 and TRBJ2-5; D remains unclear. Trimming pared 2 bases from V and 4 bases from J, leaving 8 bases between. The CDR3 contains 13 residues. CDR1 and CDR2 from the germline V gene are MGHRA and YSYEKL. CDR3 DNA: TGCGCCAGCAGCCAAATGGAGAGAGAGACCCAGTACTTC. Protein product: CASSQMERETQYF.

A single count supports this clone. The CDR3 nucleotides are TGTGCCAGCAGCGCGAGCGGGAATAGCAATCAGCCCCAGCATTTT. Its protein product is CASSASGNSNQPQHF. The genes are TRBV2 and TRBJ1-5; D is ambiguous. Trimming pared 6 bases from V and 0 bases from J, leaving 12 bases between. This CDR3 has 15 residues. Germline V gene data show CDR1 as SNHLY and CDR2 as FYNNEI.